Here is one T cell receptor beta chain with its context. The method was immunoSEQ multiplex PCR; TCRdb's version includes in-frame clones alone and lacks a portion of them. The table has about 1.5 million clones, more than 95% seen once. The sample is drawn from a study of shared clonotypes between healthy human individuals. In the study overall: Three plates each covered CD4 naive and memory; CD8 naive two, CD8 memory one.

Trimming left V 3 bases short and J 7 bases short, with 10 bases between. CDR1 and CDR2 from the germline V gene are SNHLY and FYNNEI. This CDR3 comprises 13 residues. The TCR originated in a man between 25 and 39 years old in good health. The sequenced sample was naive CD4+ T cells sorted from blood. Subset specified: CD45RA+ positively selected. The rearrangement joins TRBV2 to TRBJ1-5; no definite D call. The CDR3 protein is CASSEGSRQPQHF. Here the CDR3 DNA reads TGTGCCAGCAGTGAGGGGTCCCGACAGCCCCAGCATTTT.